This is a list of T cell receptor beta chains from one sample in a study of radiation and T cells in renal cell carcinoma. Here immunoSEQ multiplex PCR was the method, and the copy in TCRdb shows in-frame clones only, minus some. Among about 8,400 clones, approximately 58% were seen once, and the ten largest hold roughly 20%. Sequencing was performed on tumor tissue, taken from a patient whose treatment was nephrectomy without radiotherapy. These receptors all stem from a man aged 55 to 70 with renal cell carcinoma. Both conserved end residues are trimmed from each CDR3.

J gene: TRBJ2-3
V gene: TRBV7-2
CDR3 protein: ASSLGPAGAPSTDTQY

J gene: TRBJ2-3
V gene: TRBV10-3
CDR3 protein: AITRGGHTDTQY

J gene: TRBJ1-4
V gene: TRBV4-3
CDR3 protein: ASSPLYRENEKLF

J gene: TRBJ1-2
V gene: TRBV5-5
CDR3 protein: ASSWTGTNYGYT

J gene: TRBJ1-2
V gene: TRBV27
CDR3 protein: ASSGGVGRGTNYGYT

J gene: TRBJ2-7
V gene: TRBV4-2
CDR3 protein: ASSPGKGPYEQY

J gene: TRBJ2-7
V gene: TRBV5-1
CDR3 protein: ASSLAGGPSYEQY

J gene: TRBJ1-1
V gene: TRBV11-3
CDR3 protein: ASSLAGGLFRRGTEAF

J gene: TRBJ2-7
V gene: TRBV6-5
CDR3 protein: ASSYPTVPYEQY

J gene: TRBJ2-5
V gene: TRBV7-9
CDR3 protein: ASSAWDSRETQY

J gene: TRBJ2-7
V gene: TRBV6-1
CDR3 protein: ASSEFGNNYEQY

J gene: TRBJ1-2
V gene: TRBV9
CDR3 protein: ASSVVSDYGYT

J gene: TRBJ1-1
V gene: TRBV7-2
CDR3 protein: ASSLLGGDTEAF

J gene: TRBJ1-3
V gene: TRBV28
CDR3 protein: ASSSQGRGNTIY

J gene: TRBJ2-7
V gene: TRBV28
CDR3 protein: ASSLSGQGYEQY

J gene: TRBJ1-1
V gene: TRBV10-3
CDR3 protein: AISEPGGKAF

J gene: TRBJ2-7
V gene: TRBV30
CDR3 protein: AWSWEGEQY

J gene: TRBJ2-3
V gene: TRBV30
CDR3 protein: AWSAGVLAGGIDTQY

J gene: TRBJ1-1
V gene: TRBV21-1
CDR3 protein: ARGRSNTEAF

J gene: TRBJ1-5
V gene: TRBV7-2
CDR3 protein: ASSLATANQPQH

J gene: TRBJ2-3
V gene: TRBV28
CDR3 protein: ASSLTDTQY

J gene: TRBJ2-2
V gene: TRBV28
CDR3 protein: ASRPRQGISGELF

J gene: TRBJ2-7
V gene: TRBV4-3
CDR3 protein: ASSQEVEVEQY

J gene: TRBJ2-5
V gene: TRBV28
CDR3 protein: ASRPTGPETQY

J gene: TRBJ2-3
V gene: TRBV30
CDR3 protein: AWSVGDKQY

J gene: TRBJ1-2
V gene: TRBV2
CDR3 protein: ASKGTGGDYGYT

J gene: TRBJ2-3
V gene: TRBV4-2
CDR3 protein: ASSQGRFNTQY

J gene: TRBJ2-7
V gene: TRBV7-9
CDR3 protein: ASSLPHNYEQY

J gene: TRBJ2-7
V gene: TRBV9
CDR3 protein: ASSVESYPYEQY

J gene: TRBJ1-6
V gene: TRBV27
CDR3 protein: ASSLYTGRTYNSPLH

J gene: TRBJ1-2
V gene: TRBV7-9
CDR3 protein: ASSLASNYGYT

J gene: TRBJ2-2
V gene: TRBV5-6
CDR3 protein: ASRGGTANTGELF

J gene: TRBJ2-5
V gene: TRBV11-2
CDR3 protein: ASSLRGAGAWVTQY

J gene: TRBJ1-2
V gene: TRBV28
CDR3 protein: ASSLLGADYGYT

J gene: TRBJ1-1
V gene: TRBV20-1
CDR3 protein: SASRGGEAF

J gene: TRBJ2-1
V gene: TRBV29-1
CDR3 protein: SVVKGTSGSLGEQF

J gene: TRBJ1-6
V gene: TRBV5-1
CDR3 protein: ASSLGGNFSYNSPLH